This T cell receptor (beta chain) is drawn from a study of blood T cell repertoires in COVID-19. The germline V gene encodes CDR1 SGHDT and CDR2 YYEEEE. Losses at the gene ends were 5 bases for V and 5 bases for J; bases not matched to a gene: 4. The CDR3 spans 13 residues. Profiled with immunoSEQ multiplex PCR; TCRdb holds only in-frame clones, not every one. The profile shows under 65,000 clones, approximately 80% of them singletons. The sequenced sample was peripheral blood. V usage is TRBV5-6 and J usage is TRBJ2-5; 9 positions agree with TRBD1. The clonotype originates from a man aged 55 to 70 with COVID-19, enrolled during active disease. CDR3 in DNA: TGTGCCAGCAGATGGGACAGGGAGGAGACCCAGTACTTC. Translated: CASRWDREETQYF.